This TCR beta chain was identified in a study of cytomegalovirus exposure and HLA in healthy donors. Study-level points and caveats: 150 to 200 TCR beta chains were listed as cytomegalovirus-associated. It was reported that the classifier diagnosed cytomegalovirus status with high specificity and sensitivity in both the original and validation cohorts.

Clones were read by immunoSEQ multiplex PCR, and TCRdb kept only the in-frame ones, dropping some. The data show some 250,000 clones, less than 95% seen once. A remark on this clone: Its target is unknown. Other nucleotide sequences in the sample specify the same CDR3.

CDR1 and CDR2 from the germline V gene are LGHNA and YSLEER. V gave up 0 bases and J gave up 2 bases, with 7 bases separating them. The CDR3 totals 14 residues. Sequencing input: PBMCs. The clonotype was recovered from a woman in her twenties or thirties in good health and CMV-seronegative. The chain uses TRBV4-3 and TRBJ1-2, with D unclear. The CDR3 DNA is TGCGCCAGCAGCCAAGATAGGGTGAACTATGGCTACACCTTC. Residues: CASSQDRVNYGYTF.